This T cell receptor beta chain was recovered during a study of OX40 agonist ivuxolimab in advanced cancers. Overall study findings and caveats: Still undetermined is the antigen specificity of the expanded peripheral T cells.

Clones were read by immunoSEQ multiplex PCR, and TCRdb kept only the in-frame ones, dropping some. The sample shows approximately 58,000 clones, 80% to 90% of them seen only once. Concerning this clone: Its matching antigen is unknown.

V trimming: 8 bases; J trimming: 1 base; junction bases outside the gene matches: 0. From germline, CDR1 is MDHEN and CDR2 SYDVKM. The CDR3 is made up of 13 amino acids. Sequences were derived from CD4+ or CD8+ T cells sorted from blood, sampled in a trial of the OX40 agonist ivuxolimab. The gene calls are TRBV28 and TRBJ2-3; 10 nucleotides agree with TRBD2. The clonotype was recovered from an adult with an advanced solid tumor such as melanoma, head and neck, liver or kidney cancer. CDR3 nucleotide sequence: TGTGCCAGCGGACTAGCGGGCACAGATACGCAGTATTTT. Translating gives CASGLAGTDTQYF.